Listed below are T cell receptor beta chains from one sample, sequenced in a study of cytomegalovirus exposure and HLA in healthy donors. Assay: immunoSEQ multiplex PCR; the TCRdb copy retains only in-frame clones and omits some. The sample consists of just over 150,000 clones, roughly 85% of them appearing once. The sequencing sample was made of PBMCs. The receptors shown here come from a man between 18 and 29 years old in good health and CMV-seropositive. Both conserved end residues are part of each CDR3. The D gene is left open where the match is weak. Expanded clones are given a class, and other clones once, few, many or no size at all.

TRBJ2-7 NA NA TRBV7-8 CASSFLDSRAGEQYF TGTGCCAGCAGCTTTTTAGACTCTCGGGCGGGCGAGCAGTACTTC
TRBJ2-7 NA NA TRBV4-3 CASSQEYTGALWEQYF TGCGCCAGCAGCCAAGAGTACACAGGAGCCCTGTGGGAGCAGTACTTC
TRBJ1-4 NA NA TRBV7-9 CASSLNQGWEKLFF TGTGCCAGCAGCTTGAACCAGGGCTGGGAAAAACTGTTTTTT
TRBJ2-1 NA NA TRBV5-3 CAIPGEGRGDNEQFF TGTGCCATTCCGGGAGAGGGGCGAGGGGACAATGAGCAGTTCTTC
TRBJ1-5 NA NA TRBV7-6 CASSLVVGQPQHF TGTGCCAGCAGCTTAGTGGTGGGCCAGCCCCAGCATTTT
TRBJ2-5 NA TRBD2 TRBV29-1 CSVATSSFETQYF TGCAGCGTGGCGACTAGCTCGTTCGAGACCCAGTACTTC
TRBJ2-5 NA TRBD2 TRBV9 CASSVATSGGQETQYF TGTGCCAGCAGCGTGGCGACTAGCGGGGGGCAAGAGACCCAGTACTTC
TRBJ2-7 NA TRBD1 TRBV5-1 CASSYWTGGDYEQYF TGCGCCAGCAGCTATTGGACAGGGGGCGACTACGAGCAGTACTTC
TRBJ1-3 NA TRBD1 TRBV4-3 CASSGDSLGNTIYF TGCGCCAGCAGCGGGGACAGCCTTGGAAACACCATATATTTT
TRBJ1-1 NA TRBD1 TRBV11-3 CASSELTGPTEAFF TGTGCCAGCAGCGAACTGACAGGGCCTACTGAAGCTTTCTTT
TRBJ2-7 NA NA TRBV11-2 CASSLPTGSYEQYF TGTGCCAGCAGCCTACCGACAGGTTCCTACGAGCAGTACTTC
TRBJ1-6 NA NA TRBV2 CASSDEDPRESPLHF TGTGCCAGCAGTGACGAAGATCCCAGGGAATCACCCCTCCACTTT
TRBJ2-1 NA TRBD1 TRBV4-3 CASSQEPPRQGAWSSYNEQFF TGCGCCAGCAGCCAGGAACCTCCCCGACAGGGGGCTTGGAGCTCCTACAATGAGCAGTTCTTC
TRBJ2-7 NA TRBD1 TRBV5-1 CASSPGQPYEQYF TGCGCCAGCAGCCCGGGACAGCCCTACGAGCAGTACTTC
TRBJ1-1 few TRBD1 TRBV10-3 CAISEKGQGVNTEAFF TGTGCCATCAGTGAGAAAGGACAGGGGGTTAACACTGAAGCTTTCTTT
TRBJ2-3 NA TRBD2 TRBV7-2 CASSLVAGVSTDTQYF TGTGCCAGCAGCTTAGTTGCGGGGGTCTCCACAGATACGCAGTATTTT
TRBJ2-5 NA TRBD2 TRBV7-2 CASSLWGTSGEETQYF TGTGCCAGCAGCTTATGGGGGACTAGCGGGGAAGAGACCCAGTACTTC
TRBJ1-1 NA TRBD1 TRBV30 CAWGQVLNTEAFF TGTGCCTGGGGACAGGTCCTGAACACTGAAGCTTTCTTT
TRBJ1-1 NA NA TRBV18 CASSPLTEAFF TGTGCCAGCTCACCCCTCACTGAAGCTTTCTTT
TRBJ1-3 NA NA TRBV18 CASSPPRGSGNTIYF TGTGCCAGCTCACCACCAAGGGGTTCTGGAAACACCATATATTTT
TRBJ2-3 once NA TRBV18 CASSERIGAGATQYF TGTGCCAGCTCGGAAAGGATAGGGGCCGGTGCTACGCAGTATTTT
TRBJ2-7 once TRBD1 TRBV5-6 CASSLGDRSSYEQYF TGTGCCAGCAGCTTGGGGGACAGAAGCTCCTACGAGCAGTACTTC
TRBJ2-3 NA NA TRBV6-5 CASGAPNVDTQYF TGTGCCAGCGGAGCCCCTAATGTAGATACGCAGTATTTT
TRBJ2-7 NA TRBD2 TRBV5-4 CASSHAGEGLYEQYF TGTGCCAGCAGCCACGCCGGGGAGGGCCTCTACGAGCAGTACTTC
TRBJ1-1 NA NA TRBV10-1 CASSEYCATEAFF TGCGCCAGCAGTGAGTACTGCGCGACTGAAGCTTTCTTT
TRBJ1-6 NA TRBD1 TRBV28 CASRGTGDNSPLHF TGTGCCAGCAGGGGGACAGGGGACAATTCACCCCTCCACTTT
TRBJ2-3 NA TRBD1 TRBV7-9 CASSWTGTVNTDTQYF TGTGCCAGCAGCTGGACCGGGACAGTCAACACAGATACGCAGTATTTT
TRBJ2-1 NA TRBD2 TRBV7-2 CASSQRGLAGGYNEQFF TGTGCCAGCAGCCAAAGGGGGCTAGCGGGGGGGTACAATGAGCAGTTCTTC
TRBJ1-5 NA TRBD1 TRBV19 CASRKDSTGLYVPSNQPQHF TGTGCCAGTCGTAAGGATTCGACAGGGTTGTATGTACCAAGCAATCAGCCCCAGCATTTT
TRBJ2-1 NA TRBD2 TRBV4-2 CASSQETPSGAANEQFF TGTGCCAGCAGCCAAGAAACCCCTAGCGGGGCGGCTAATGAGCAGTTCTTC
TRBJ2-2 NA NA TRBV25-1 CASSDPSTDQTNTGELFF TGTGCCAGCAGTGACCCCTCGACAGACCAGACGAACACCGGGGAGCTGTTTTTT
TRBJ1-3 NA TRBD1 TRBV7-9 CASSGTGAASGNTIYF TGTGCCAGCAGCGGAACAGGGGCCGCCTCTGGAAACACCATATATTTT
TRBJ2-2 NA TRBD2 TRBV5-1 CASSSSGGTNTGELFF TGCGCCAGCAGCTCTAGCGGGGGGACCAACACCGGGGAGCTGTTTTTT
TRBJ1-4 NA TRBD1 TRBV5-5 CASSFGTGSGEKLFF TGTGCCAGCAGTTTCGGGACAGGGTCGGGGGAAAAACTGTTTTTT
TRBJ1-3 NA NA TRBV30 CAWRLTGSGNTIYF TGTGCCTGGAGACTAACAGGCTCTGGAAACACCATATATTTT
TRBJ1-4 NA NA TRBV6-1 CASSEVYATTGEKLFF TGTGCCAGCAGTGAAGTTTACGCTACCACGGGTGAAAAACTGTTTTTT
TRBJ2-2 NA TRBD1 TRBV10-3 CAISAGTGNTGELFF TGTGCCATCAGCGCCGGGACAGGGAACACCGGGGAGCTGTTTTTT
TRBJ1-2 NA TRBD1 TRBV5-6 CASSNDRGGYTDYGYTF TGTGCCAGCAGCAACGACAGGGGCGGATATACGGACTATGGCTACACCTTC
TRBJ2-3 NA TRBD2 TRBV29-1 CSVASGSTDTQYF TGCAGCGTTGCTAGCGGAAGTACAGATACGCAGTATTTT
TRBJ2-3 NA TRBD2 TRBV7-6 CASSFYPGAAGGAQYF TGTGCCAGCAGCTTCTACCCCGGGGCCGCTGGGGGGGCGCAGTATTTT
TRBJ2-7 few NA TRBV5-1 CASNLQTAYEQYF TGCGCCAGCAACTTGCAGACAGCCTACGAGCAGTACTTC
TRBJ1-4 few NA TRBV13 CASSSHTNEKLFF TGTGCCAGCAGCTCACATACTAATGAAAAACTGTTTTTT
TRBJ2-5 NA TRBD2 TRBV4-2 CASSPLTSGGPMIQETQYF TGTGCCAGCAGCCCCCTGACTAGCGGGGGGCCCATGATCCAAGAGACCCAGTACTTC
TRBJ1-3 NA NA TRBV11-2 CASSYPRQGSSGNTIYF TGTGCCAGCAGCTACCCACGCCAGGGTAGCTCTGGAAACACCATATATTTT
TRBJ2-3 NA TRBD2 TRBV5-1 CASSVGLAIGTDTQYF TGCGCCAGCAGCGTGGGACTAGCTATAGGAACAGATACGCAGTATTTT